This passage covers 17 T cell receptor beta chains from one sample sequenced in a study of OX40 agonist ivuxolimab in advanced cancers. Here immunoSEQ multiplex PCR was the method, and the copy in TCRdb shows in-frame clones only, minus some. The table lists 75,000 to 100,000 clones, roughly 87% of them singletons. This sample comprised CD4+ or CD8+ T cells sorted from blood, obtained in a trial of the OX40 agonist ivuxolimab. Receptors originate from an adult with an advanced solid tumor such as melanoma, head and neck, liver or kidney cancer.

This chain joins TRBV19 and TRBJ1-5, with D possibly TRBD1 on 6 matching bases. Germline CDR1 is LNHDA and CDR2 is SQIVND (reference sequence). Trimming took off 7 bases at V and 6 bases at J, with 19 bases between the two ends. CDR3 length: 15 residues. The CDR3 nucleotides read TGTGCCAGTATGGGGGGCAGGGGCGGTTCTCAGCCCCAGCATTTT. Its translation: CASMGGRGGSQPQHF.

The V call is TRBV6-1, the J call TRBJ2-1; maybe TRBD2 (5 bases). The CDR3 contains 13 residues. Germline V CDR1 and CDR2: MNHNS, SASEGT. This CDR3 reads CATRSGVLNEQFF. In DNA form, the CDR3 reads TGTGCTACTAGATCGGGTGTACTCAATGAGCAGTTCTTC.

This clone was observed a single time. J is TRBJ2-3 and V is TRBV2, with a possible D match to TRBD2 (7 bases). V was pared by 5 bases and J by 1 base, with 25 bases between. The CDR3 contains 19 residues. Germline V lookup: CDR1 SNHLY, CDR2 FYNNEI. The CDR3 bases are TGTGCCAGCAGTCTTCTCGGACTAGTGGGGGGGCAGGGCACAGATACGCAGTATTTT. This sequence encodes CASSLLGLVGGQGTDTQYF. The full variable domain, its missing parts supplied by reference TRBV2 and TRBJ2-3, is EPEVTQTPSHQVTQMGQEVILRCVPISNHLYFYWYRQILGQKVEFLVSFYNNEISEKSEIFDDQFSVERPDGSNFTLKIRSTKLEDSAMYFCASSLLGLVGGQGTDTQYFGPGTRLTVL.

This chain joins TRBV27 and TRBJ1-1; a weak D match, TRBD1 (5 bases). The CDR3 loop spans 15 amino acids. V was shortened by 0 bases and J by 5 bases, with 13 bases between the two germline ends. Germline-derived CDR1 and CDR2 are MNHEY and SMNVEV (reference sequence). For the CDR3, the DNA is TGTGCCAGCAGTTTATCCCAGGGATGGGATACTGAAGCTTTCTTT. This gives the protein CASSLSQGWDTEAFF.

V gene TRBV6-5 combines with J gene TRBJ1-1, with 7 bases aligning to TRBD1. This CDR3 region has 13 residues. Germline V lookup: CDR1 MNHEY, CDR2 SVGAGI. Unmatched junction bases numbered 3, after V lost 6 bases and J lost 2 bases. CDR3 nucleotide sequence: TGTGCCAGCAGACGACAGGGTAACACTGAAGCTTTCTTT. It specifies CASRRQGNTEAFF.

The rearrangement joins TRBV11-3 to TRBJ1-1; the D is unclear. The CDR3 is made up of 13 amino acids. Germline values: CDR1 SGHNT, CDR2 YENEEA. The V gene lost 0 bases and the J gene lost 7 bases, with 9 bases spanning the gap. The CDR3 DNA sequence: TGTGCCAGCAGCTTAGATCTCGGCGATGAAGCTTTCTTT. Translation: CASSLDLGDEAFF.

This sequence joins TRBV4-1 and TRBJ2-1; no clear D. The CDR3 is made up of 10 amino acids. CDR1 and CDR2 from the germline V gene are MGHRA and YSYEKL. V shed 1 base and J shed 15 bases, with 7 bases lying between them. The CDR3 nucleotides are TGCGCCAGCAGCCAAGGTAGAGTGTTCTTC. This encodes CASSQGRVFF.

The rearrangement joins TRBV18 to TRBJ2-7; D is tentatively TRBD1 or TRBD2 (5 bases each). V was clipped by 2 bases and J by 2 bases, with 16 bases between them. CDR3 length: 16 residues. CDR1 is KGHSH and CDR2 is LQKENI in the germline V gene. The CDR3: CASSPFGANQAYEQYF. Here the CDR3 DNA reads TGTGCCAGCTCACCATTCGGGGCCAATCAGGCCTACGAGCAGTACTTC.

This rearrangement joins TRBV5-1 to TRBJ1-6; D may be TRBD1 (6 bases). Germline CDR1 SGHRS, CDR2 YFSETQ. Trimming removed 3 bases from V and 2 bases from J, with 15 bases in between. This CDR3 spans 17 amino acids. The CDR3 DNA follows: TGCGCCAGCAGCTGGGAGTCGTCAGGGGCCTATAATTCACCCCTCCACTTT. It codes for CASSWESSGAYNSPLHF.

In this sample, this clone turned up a few times. The sample holds other DNA sequences that translate to the same CDR3. The chain couples TRBV7-3 to TRBJ1-2; unclear D gene. The CDR3 spans 13 residues. Germline V CDR1 and CDR2: SGHTA, FQGTGA. V lost 6 bases to trimming and J lost 4 bases, with 12 bases between them. The CDR3: CASSTDNIYGYTF. As DNA, the CDR3 is TGTGCCAGCAGTACCGACAATATCTATGGCTACACCTTC.

This clone has just a few counts. This chain connects TRBV29-1 to TRBJ1-1; D remains ambiguous. The CDR3 is 11 amino acids. CDR1 is SQVTM and CDR2 is ANQGSEA in the germline V gene. The V end lost 4 bases, the J end lost 8 bases, and 11 bases lay between the germline ends. CDR3 loop: CSVVGGGEAFF. In nucleotides, the CDR3 is TGCAGCGTTGTTGGAGGAGGGGAAGCTTTCTTT. Variable domain in full (rest from reference TRBV29-1 and TRBJ1-1): SAVISQKPSRDICQRGTSLTIQCQVDSQVTMMFWYRQQPGQSLTLIATANQGSEATYESGFVIDKFPISRPNLTFSTLTVSNMSPEDSSIYLCSVVGGGEAFFGQGTRLTVV.

The chain carries TRBV7-2 and TRBJ1-5, with no clear D. This CDR3 contains 12 residues. Germline V gene data show CDR1 as SGHTA and CDR2 as FQGNSA. V lost 5 bases to trimming and J lost 4 bases, with 6 bases between them. Here the CDR3 reads CASSIRNQPQHF. The CDR3 DNA reads as TGTGCCAGCAGCATAAGAAATCAGCCCCAGCATTTT.

This clone was observed a handful of times. This chain joins TRBV5-5 and TRBJ1-5, with D uncertain. V was pared by 3 bases and J by 6 bases, with 10 bases between. The length of the CDR3 is 13 residues. Germline CDR1 and CDR2: SGHKS and YYEKEE (reference sequence). The CDR3 sequence is CASSSESGQPQHF. DNA for the CDR3: TGTGCCAGCAGCTCGGAGTCGGGTCAGCCCCAGCATTTT.

The chain couples TRBV15 to TRBJ1-1; 8 bases match TRBD1. Trimming took 0 bases from V and 5 from J; bases not matched to a gene: 8. The CDR3 is 16 amino acids. The germline V gene has CDR1 LNHNV and CDR2 YYDKDF (reference sequence). The CDR3 reads CATSRDWGQVGTEAFF. CDR3 coding DNA: TGTGCCACCAGCAGAGATTGGGGACAGGTGGGGACTGAAGCTTTCTTT.

The V and J genes are TRBV6-5 and TRBJ2-1, with TRBD1 matching over 11 bases. The CDR3 extends over 16 amino acids. Germline-derived CDR1 and CDR2 are MNHEY and SVGAGI. The V gene end was trimmed by 2 bases and the J gene end by 9 bases; junction bases not matched to a gene: 9. CDR3 region: CASSYRGTGGYGEQFF. The CDR3 nucleotides read TGTGCCAGCAGTTACCGCGGGACAGGGGGGTATGGTGAGCAGTTCTTC.

The J gene is TRBJ1-2, the V gene TRBV6-5; D not resolved. Trimming took 7 bases from V and 8 from J, leaving 20 bases between them. The CDR3 runs to 14 residues. CDR1 and CDR2 (germline): MNHEY, SVGAGI. The CDR3 here is CASTTSGPQDGYTF. CDR3 coding DNA: TGTGCCAGCACCACTAGCGGGCCCCAGGACGGCTACACCTTC.

This clone turned up a few times. The CDR3 coding sequence is TGTGCCAGCAGCTCGACATACACAGATACGCAGTATTTT. Protein product: CASSSTYTDTQYF. The chain links TRBV11-3 to TRBJ2-3, with no clear D. This CDR3 spans 13 amino acids. The V gene's germline CDR1 is SGHNT and CDR2 YENEEA. V lost 4 bases to trimming and J lost 2 bases, with 7 bases between them.